Listed below are T cell receptor beta chains from one sample, sequenced in a study of T cell responses to AZD1222 COVID-19 vaccine. The assay was immunoSEQ multiplex PCR, and TCRdb's table has in-frame clones only and misses some. This table holds 85,000 to 95,000 clones, 89% found once. Sample: peripheral blood, taken 28 days after the second AZD1222 dose. The origin of the receptors is an adult who received the AZD1222 COVID-19 vaccine. Both conserved end residues are part of each CDR3. Fields, in order: CDR3 DNA, CDR3 protein, D gene, V gene, J gene, clone size. D genes are given only for firm matches. Only part of the rows carry a size: once, few, many, or a class if the clone is expanded.

cdr3_nt: TGTGCCAGCAGCCTACAGGGGCGGCAGCCCCAGCATTTT; cdr3_aa: CASSLQGRQPQHF; d_call: TRBD1; v_call: TRBV16; j_call: TRBJ1-5; clone_size: -
cdr3_nt: TGTGCCAGTTCCAGTTTCCACAAATCCTACGAGCAGTACTTC; cdr3_aa: CASSSFHKSYEQYF; d_call: -; v_call: TRBV6-6; j_call: TRBJ2-7; clone_size: -
cdr3_nt: TGTGCCAGCAGCCAAGTCTGGGGTTATGAGCAGTTCTTC; cdr3_aa: CASSQVWGYEQFF; d_call: -; v_call: TRBV14; j_call: TRBJ2-1; clone_size: -
cdr3_nt: TGTGCCTGGAGAGGTGGACAGGGTAATAACTATGGCTACACCTTC; cdr3_aa: CAWRGGQGNNYGYTF; d_call: TRBD1; v_call: TRBV30; j_call: TRBJ1-2; clone_size: once
cdr3_nt: TGTGCCAGCAGCTCAGGGACGGTAGGCACAGATACGCAGTATTTT; cdr3_aa: CASSSGTVGTDTQYF; d_call: -; v_call: TRBV5-5; j_call: TRBJ2-3; clone_size: -
cdr3_nt: TGTGCCAGCAGTTACTCAGGGGGACAGGGGGCAGGAGGCTACACCTTC; cdr3_aa: CASSYSGGQGAGGYTF; d_call: TRBD1; v_call: TRBV6-5; j_call: TRBJ1-2; clone_size: -
cdr3_nt: TGTGCCAGCAGCTGGCAGGACAGGGGCAATGAGCAGTTCTTC; cdr3_aa: CASSWQDRGNEQFF; d_call: TRBD1; v_call: TRBV7-3; j_call: TRBJ2-1; clone_size: once
cdr3_nt: TGTGCCAGCACCCCTTTAGGGACAGGGAACACTGAAGCTTTCTTT; cdr3_aa: CASTPLGTGNTEAFF; d_call: TRBD1; v_call: TRBV28; j_call: TRBJ1-1; clone_size: -
cdr3_nt: TGTGCCAGCAGCCCAGGGGGGTCTGGAAACACCATATATTTT; cdr3_aa: CASSPGGSGNTIYF; d_call: TRBD1; v_call: TRBV7-2; j_call: TRBJ1-3; clone_size: -
cdr3_nt: TGTGCCAGCAGCATAAGCCCCCTGACAGGGGCCGATTCCTTTTATGGCTACACCTTC; cdr3_aa: CASSISPLTGADSFYGYTF; d_call: TRBD1; v_call: TRBV7-2; j_call: TRBJ1-2; clone_size: -
cdr3_nt: TGCGCCAGCAGTCAGGGACAGTCTAACTATGGCTACACCTTC; cdr3_aa: CASSQGQSNYGYTF; d_call: TRBD1; v_call: TRBV5-1; j_call: TRBJ1-2; clone_size: -
cdr3_nt: TGTGCCAGCAGCCATCAACTTTCCTACGAGCAGTACTTC; cdr3_aa: CASSHQLSYEQYF; d_call: -; v_call: TRBV14; j_call: TRBJ2-7; clone_size: -
cdr3_nt: TGTGCCACCAGCAGAGATTTGATGGGGGACTACACCTTC; cdr3_aa: CATSRDLMGDYTF; d_call: -; v_call: TRBV15; j_call: TRBJ1-2; clone_size: -
cdr3_nt: TGCGCCAGCACCGGACAGCGAAGGCAGGCGGGTGGCTACACCTTC; cdr3_aa: CASTGQRRQAGGYTF; d_call: -; v_call: TRBV10-2; j_call: TRBJ1-2; clone_size: -
cdr3_nt: TGTGCCAGCAGCTACAATATGAACACTGAAGCTTTCTTT; cdr3_aa: CASSYNMNTEAFF; d_call: -; v_call: TRBV7-2; j_call: TRBJ1-1; clone_size: -
cdr3_nt: TGTGCCAGCAGCGGGTTGAGCGGTCACACCGGGGAGCTGTTTTTT; cdr3_aa: CASSGLSGHTGELFF; d_call: -; v_call: TRBV9; j_call: TRBJ2-2; clone_size: -
cdr3_nt: TGTGCCAGCTCCCCCGCGGCTAAGAACACTGAAGCTTTCTTT; cdr3_aa: CASSPAAKNTEAFF; d_call: -; v_call: TRBV18; j_call: TRBJ1-1; clone_size: -
cdr3_nt: TGTGCCAGCATAGCAGGGGGCGAGCAGTACTTC; cdr3_aa: CASIAGGEQYF; d_call: TRBD1; v_call: TRBV27; j_call: TRBJ2-7; clone_size: -
cdr3_nt: TGTGCCAGCAGCTTATTTGCGGGGGGGCTTATCGATACGCAGTATTTT; cdr3_aa: CASSLFAGGLIDTQYF; d_call: TRBD2; v_call: TRBV7-2; j_call: TRBJ2-3; clone_size: once
cdr3_nt: TGTGCCAGCAGCACCGAACAGGGTTCCAACTATGGCTACACCTTC; cdr3_aa: CASSTEQGSNYGYTF; d_call: -; v_call: TRBV7-3; j_call: TRBJ1-2; clone_size: -
cdr3_nt: TGTGCCAGCAGTCCCTTGGACATAGACTATGGCTACACCTTC; cdr3_aa: CASSPLDIDYGYTF; d_call: -; v_call: TRBV27; j_call: TRBJ1-2; clone_size: -
cdr3_nt: TGTGCCAGCAGGGACACTCACATCAGCCCCCAGCATTTT; cdr3_aa: CASRDTHISPQHF; d_call: -; v_call: TRBV6-5; j_call: TRBJ1-5; clone_size: -
cdr3_nt: TGTGCCAGCAGCTCGAAAGACCCTACCGGGGAGCTGTTTTTT; cdr3_aa: CASSSKDPTGELFF; d_call: -; v_call: TRBV13; j_call: TRBJ2-2; clone_size: -
cdr3_nt: TGCGCCAGCAGTGCCGGGTACGAGCAGTTCTTC; cdr3_aa: CASSAGYEQFF; d_call: -; v_call: TRBV10-1; j_call: TRBJ2-1; clone_size: -
cdr3_nt: TGTGCCTGGAGTGGGATGGGGTATGGCTACACCTTC; cdr3_aa: CAWSGMGYGYTF; d_call: -; v_call: TRBV30; j_call: TRBJ1-2; clone_size: -
cdr3_nt: TGTGCCAGTAGGGACCCAAATAACTATGGCTACACCTTC; cdr3_aa: CASRDPNNYGYTF; d_call: -; v_call: TRBV19; j_call: TRBJ1-2; clone_size: -
cdr3_nt: TGTGCCAGTACCATAAGACTCAAGACAGGGTGGCAGCCCCAGCATTTT; cdr3_aa: CASTIRLKTGWQPQHF; d_call: TRBD1; v_call: TRBV19; j_call: TRBJ1-5; clone_size: -
cdr3_nt: TGTGCCAGCAGCTTCCGGGCAGGGGCCTACGAGCAGTACTTC; cdr3_aa: CASSFRAGAYEQYF; d_call: -; v_call: TRBV7-8; j_call: TRBJ2-7; clone_size: -
cdr3_nt: TGTGCCACCAGTGACCCCCGGGACATCAACACTGAAGCTTTCTTT; cdr3_aa: CATSDPRDINTEAFF; d_call: -; v_call: TRBV24-1; j_call: TRBJ1-1; clone_size: once
cdr3_nt: TGTGCCAGCAGCTTGGGATTTACAGGGGATGGCTACACCTTC; cdr3_aa: CASSLGFTGDGYTF; d_call: TRBD1; v_call: TRBV5-8; j_call: TRBJ1-2; clone_size: -
cdr3_nt: TGTGCCAGCAGCCGAGGAACAGAGACCCAGTACTTC; cdr3_aa: CASSRGTETQYF; d_call: -; v_call: TRBV5-6; j_call: TRBJ2-5; clone_size: -
cdr3_nt: TGTGCCACCGCAACAGGGGTCCACCCCTACAATGAGCAGTTCTTC; cdr3_aa: CATATGVHPYNEQFF; d_call: TRBD1; v_call: TRBV19; j_call: TRBJ2-1; clone_size: -
cdr3_nt: TGTGCCAGCAGTTTTCCCCCCCCTGAAGCTTTCTTT; cdr3_aa: CASSFPPPEAFF; d_call: -; v_call: TRBV12-3/TRBV12-4; j_call: TRBJ1-1; clone_size: -
cdr3_nt: TGTGCCAGTCACTGGAGCTCCTATAATTCACCCCTCCACTTT; cdr3_aa: CASHWSSYNSPLHF; d_call: -; v_call: TRBV19; j_call: TRBJ1-6; clone_size: few
cdr3_nt: TGTGCCAGCAGTGATGACACGGGGGGGTACGAGCAGTACTTC; cdr3_aa: CASSDDTGGYEQYF; d_call: TRBD2; v_call: TRBV2; j_call: TRBJ2-7; clone_size: -
cdr3_nt: TGTGCCAGCAGCTCACAGGGGCCCTCGGTTACCGGGGAGCTGTTTTTT; cdr3_aa: CASSSQGPSVTGELFF; d_call: TRBD1; v_call: TRBV7-6; j_call: TRBJ2-2; clone_size: -
cdr3_nt: TGTGCCAGCAGCTCTGCCCCGAATCAGCCCCAGCATTTT; cdr3_aa: CASSSAPNQPQHF; d_call: -; v_call: TRBV9; j_call: TRBJ1-5; clone_size: -
cdr3_nt: TGTGCCAGTAGAGCCGGGACACCCACTAACTATGGCTACACCTTC; cdr3_aa: CASRAGTPTNYGYTF; d_call: -; v_call: TRBV6-5; j_call: TRBJ1-2; clone_size: once